These 31 T cell receptor beta chains were all obtained from the same sample, sequenced in a study of neurological immune-mediated disorders. In TCRdb, the 5' RACE reads were re-called with MiXCR into one record per CDR3 protein. The repertoire includes 45,000 to 50,000 distinct CDR3 sequences, less than 5% of them detected once, and just over 5.5% sits in the top ten. The sequencing sample was made of PBMCs. The receptors derive from an older woman with multiple sclerosis.

This clonotype was seen repeatedly, ten times or more. The chain links TRBV6-2 or TRBV6-3 to TRBJ2-2; D not certain. This CDR3 spans 12 amino acids. The ends were cut back, 4 bases at V and 7 bases at J, with 7 bases in the middle. Germline CDR1 reads MNHEY; CDR2 reads SVGEGT. The CDR3: CASSLDVGELFF. CDR3 nucleotide sequence: TGTGCCAGCAGTTTAGACGTCGGGGAGCTGTTTTTT.

This clonotype was recorded at least ten times. The rearrangement links TRBV9 to TRBJ2-7; D ambiguous. This CDR3 contains 14 residues. From germline, CDR1 is SGDLS and CDR2 YYNGEE. V was pared by 3 bases and J by 2 bases, with 12 bases between. The CDR3 DNA reads TGTGCCAGCAGCGCTAGATTTGAGCCCTACGAGCAGTACTTC. Translating it yields CASSARFEPYEQYF. Full variable domain (rest looked up from reference TRBV9 and TRBJ2-7): DSGVTQTPKHLITATGQRVTLRCSPRSGDLSVYWYQQSLDQGLQFLIQYYNGEERAKGNILERFSAQQFPDLHSELNLSSLELGDSALYFCASSARFEPYEQYFGPGTRLTVT.

This clonotype was seen many times. The rearrangement links TRBV20-1 to TRBJ1-5, with D possibly matching TRBD1 (5 bases). CDR3 length: 13 amino acids. Germline CDR1 is DFQATT and CDR2 is SNEGSKA (reference sequence). Trimming pared 3 bases from V and 3 bases from J, leaving 9 bases between. CDR3 coding DNA: TGCAGTGCTAGGGGGGGGACCAATCAGCCCCAGCATTTT. Amino acids: CSARGGTNQPQHF.

In its sample, this clonotype was seen a few times. This sequence joins TRBV20-1 and TRBJ2-5, with D tentatively TRBD2 (5 bases). Per germline, CDR1 DFQATT and CDR2 SNEGSKA (reference sequence). Trimming shortened V by 6 bases and J by 5 bases, and 22 bases separated the two germline ends. CDR3 length equals 15 residues. The CDR3 nucleotides read TGCAGTGCACCGAACTCGGACGAGGGTTTTGAGACCCAGTACTTC. This gives the protein CSAPNSDEGFETQYF.

This clonotype was recorded at least ten times. The CDR3 region has the DNA TGTGCCAGCAGCTTGGCGGGAGTTACCGGGGAGCTGTTTTTT. Amino acids: CASSLAGVTGELFF. V and J are TRBV7-9 and TRBJ2-2; the match to TRBD2 covers 7 bases. Trimming took 3 bases from V and 5 from J; bases not matched to a gene: 3. The CDR3 has 14 amino acids. Germline-derived CDR1 and CDR2 are SEHNR and FQNEAQ (reference sequence).

The sample holds a few counts of this clonotype. The CDR3 protein is CASSLTGEGGSPLHF. DNA of the CDR3: TGTGCCAGCAGTTTAACAGGCGAAGGGGGATCACCCCTCCACTTT. This chain joins TRBV12-3 or TRBV12-4 and TRBJ1-6, with D perhaps matching TRBD1 (6 bases). The CDR3 sequence is 15 residues long. V was pared by 2 bases and J by 10 bases, with 15 bases between.

Many counts were recorded for this clonotype. V usage is TRBV10-3 and J usage is TRBJ2-3; 9 bases map to TRBD2. The V gene's germline CDR1 is ENHRY and CDR2 SYGVKD. The CDR3 is made up of 15 amino acids. J lost 1 base, V lost 5 bases, and 4 bases had no gene match. The DNA for the CDR3 is TGTGCCATCAGTAGCGGGGGGCCAGGCACAGATACGCAGTATTTT. Amino acids: CAISSGGPGTDTQYF.

This clonotype came up many times. Written as DNA, the CDR3 is TGCGCCAGCAGCACGGGACAGCTGAATGAAAAACTGTTTTTT. Its protein product is CASSTGQLNEKLFF. The V gene is TRBV5-1, the J gene TRBJ1-4, with 7 bases matching TRBD1. With V trimmed by 4 bases and J by 5 bases, 5 bases remained unmatched. This CDR3 has 14 amino acids. CDR1 is SGHRS, CDR2 YFSETQ, per germline.

This clonotype was recorded at least ten times. The chain carries TRBV12-3 or TRBV12-4 and TRBJ2-5; tentatively, D is TRBD2 (6 bases). With 5 bases removed from V and 5 bases from J, the gap between germline ends came to 12 bases. The CDR3 contains 13 residues. The CDR3 sequence: CASSPTGVETQYF. The CDR3 bases are TGTGCCAGCAGTCCGACGGGGGTGGAGACCCAGTACTTC.

This clonotype was observed at least ten times. This chain uses TRBV5-1 with TRBJ1-1; no clear D. Per germline, CDR1 SGHRS and CDR2 YFSETQ. V lost 0 bases to trimming and J lost 0 bases, with 9 bases between them. The CDR3 is 15 amino acids. CDR3: CASSLDGEMNTEAFF. The CDR3 nucleotides read TGCGCCAGCAGCTTGGACGGGGAGATGAACACTGAAGCTTTCTTT. The whole variable domain, remainder taken from reference TRBV5-1 and TRBJ1-1, is KAGVTQTPRYLIKTRGQQVTLSCSPISGHRSVSWYQQTPGQGLQFLFEYFSETQRNKGNFPGRFSGRQFSNSRSEMNVSTLELGDSALYLCASSLDGEMNTEAFFGQGTRLTVV.

By frequency in the sample, this clonotype is medium-sized. The chain links TRBV7-2 to TRBJ2-1; D uncertain. Germline V CDR1 and CDR2: SGHTA, FQGNSA. Deletions cut 5 bases from V and 7 bases from J, with 6 bases between. This CDR3 has 11 residues. The CDR3 loop reads CASSRWNEQFF. The CDR3 DNA follows: TGTGCCAGCAGCAGGTGGAATGAGCAGTTCTTC.

This clonotype was seen at least ten times. This rearrangement joins TRBV7-6 to TRBJ2-5; weak D call: TRBD2 (6 bases). Germline loops: CDR1 SGHVS, CDR2 FNYEAQ. This CDR3 has 15 residues. Trimming took 1 base from V and 4 from J, leaving 13 bases between them. The CDR3 nucleotides are TGTGCCAGCAGCTTAGGGCTGGGGCGGGGAGAGACCCAGTACTTC. The encoded protein is CASSLGLGRGETQYF.

This clonotype was counted at least ten times. The chain carries TRBV10-3 and TRBJ2-7; TRBD1 agrees at 7 bases. CDR1 and CDR2 (germline): ENHRY, SYGVKD. V was clipped by 5 bases and J by 3 bases; unmatched bases: 1. CDR3 length: 12 residues. CDR3 nucleotide sequence: TGTGCCATCAGTAGACAGGGCTACGAGCAGTACTTC. Translation gives CAISRQGYEQYF.

In its sample, this clonotype is medium-sized. The V gene is TRBV29-1, the J gene TRBJ2-7; D is tentatively TRBD1 or TRBD2 (5 bases each). Trimming cost V 3 bases and J 6 bases, with 21 bases left between them. CDR3 length: 15 residues. Per germline, CDR1 SQVTM and CDR2 ANQGSEA. CDR3 DNA: TGCAGCGTTGAGCTACCTGGGACCCCAGGTGGCGAGCAGTACGTC. Encoded protein: CSVELPGTPGGEQYV.

Many counts were recorded for this clonotype. This chain links TRBV29-1 with TRBJ1-1; 8 nucleotides match TRBD1. Losses at the gene ends were 0 bases for V and 0 bases for J; bases not matched to a gene: 6. The CDR3 is 16 amino acids. CDR1 is SQVTM and CDR2 is ANQGSEA in the germline V gene. CDR3 residues: CSVEDSRGPLNTEAFF. CDR3 in DNA: TGCAGCGTTGAAGATAGCAGGGGGCCATTGAACACTGAAGCTTTCTTT.

The table lists this clonotype with many counts. The genes are TRBV7-9 and TRBJ1-4; possibly TRBD1 for D (5 bases). There are 14 residues in the CDR3. Germline lookup yields CDR1 SEHNR and CDR2 FQNEAQ (reference sequence). V was cut by 3 bases and J by 3 bases, with 8 bases left in between. CDR3 in DNA: TGTGCCAGCAGCTTGGGGCTCTCTAATGAAAAACTGTTTTTT. It encodes CASSLGLSNEKLFF.

This clonotype was seen a few times. This chain uses TRBV5-1 with TRBJ2-2; D remains unclear. Trimming took off 2 bases at V and 0 bases at J, with 8 bases between the two ends. The CDR3 covers 15 residues. Germline lookup yields CDR1 SGHRS and CDR2 YFSETQ. CDR3 protein: CASSLLQANTGELFF. The CDR3 nucleotides read TGCGCCAGCAGCTTACTGCAAGCGAACACCGGGGAGCTGTTTTTT.

This clonotype was detected ten times or more. The chain links TRBV20-1 to TRBJ2-3; D uncertain. CDR3 size: 13 residues. V lost 3 bases and J 5 bases, leaving 12 bases between the germline ends. The germline V gene has CDR1 DFQATT and CDR2 SNEGSKA (reference sequence). The CDR3 spells CSASSVAGDTQYF. The CDR3, as DNA: TGCAGTGCTAGTTCGGTAGCCGGAGATACGCAGTATTTT.

In its sample, this clonotype was seen many times. CDR3 protein: CSARPGANYGYTF. The CDR3, as DNA: TGCAGTGCAAGGCCGGGGGCGAACTATGGCTACACCTTC. This chain uses TRBV20-1 with TRBJ1-2; D might be TRBD1 (6 bases). With 6 bases removed from V and 2 bases from J, the gap between germline ends came to 13 bases. Per the germline V gene, CDR1 is DFQATT and CDR2 is SNEGSKA (reference sequence). This CDR3 is 13 amino acids long.

This CDR3 is CSKRELEETQYF. The DNA of the CDR3 is TGCAGTAAGCGGGAGTTGGAGGAGACCCAGTACTTC. The chain employs TRBV20-1 and TRBJ2-5; 8 bases agree with TRBD2. This CDR3 comprises 12 residues. With V trimmed by 8 bases and J by 5 bases, 7 bases remained unmatched. CDR1 and CDR2 (germline): DFQATT, SNEGSKA (reference sequence).

This clonotype came up many times. The chain links TRBV5-1 to TRBJ2-1, with no clear D. CDR1 is SGHRS, CDR2 YFSETQ, per germline. The CDR3 spans 14 residues. V lost 0 bases, J lost 5 bases, and 9 bases lay in between. Here the CDR3 reads CASSLGASHNEQFF. The DNA for the CDR3 is TGCGCCAGCAGCTTGGGGGCCAGCCACAATGAGCAGTTCTTC.

This clonotype was picked up a small number of times. A single base separates this from a much larger clone, so it may be a read error. The chain carries TRBV20-1 and TRBJ2-1; D is tentatively TRBD1 or TRBD2 (5 bases each). CDR3 length equals 12 residues. The germline gives CDR1 DFQATT, CDR2 SNEGSKA (reference sequence). Trimming shortened V by 6 bases and J by 12 bases, and 18 bases separated the two germline ends. The CDR3 DNA follows: TGCAGTGCGGATGGGACCCGGGCCGCGCAGTTCTTC. It yields the protein CSADGTRAAQFF.

This sequence joins TRBV11-2 and TRBJ2-7; D is unclear. Between the trimmed V and J ends, which lost 2 bases and 5 bases, there was a span of 10 bases. The CDR3 is 13 residues long. Germline V gene lookup returns CDR1 SGHAT and CDR2 FQNNGV. CDR3 DNA sequence: TGTGCCAGCAGCTTAAGTAGGCGAGACGAGCAGTACTTC. Translated: CASSLSRRDEQYF.

This clonotype was recorded at least ten times. V usage is TRBV4-3 and J usage is TRBJ2-1; TRBD1 matches at 7 bases. The V segment lost 4 bases and the J segment 5 bases; nucleotides outside the gene matches: 2. Germline V CDR1 and CDR2: LGHNA, YSLEER. The CDR3 consists of 13 residues. The DNA of the CDR3 is TGCGCCAGCAGCCGGGGACAGCACAATGAGCAGTTCTTC. It is translated as CASSRGQHNEQFF.

Ten or more counts support this clonotype. This chain joins TRBV5-1 and TRBJ2-3; TRBD1 matches 8 bases. The V and J ends lost 9 bases and 6 bases, in that order; junction bases with no gene match: 9. The germline V gene has CDR1 SGHRS and CDR2 YFSETQ. This CDR3 spans 13 amino acids. CDR3 nucleotides: TGCGCCACCAGACAGGGGAATACCGATACGCAGTATTTT. Amino acids: CATRQGNTDTQYF.

CDR3 bases: TGCAGTGCTCGCGTAACAGGGGTACAGACCCAGTACTTC. It encodes CSARVTGVQTQYF. The gene calls are TRBV20-1 and TRBJ2-5, with 7 positions matching TRBD1. CDR3 length: 13 residues. V shed 5 bases and J 6 bases; nucleotides not matched to a gene: 9. Germline V gene lookup returns CDR1 DFQATT and CDR2 SNEGSKA (reference sequence).

This clonotype was seen repeatedly, ten times or more. This sequence joins TRBV20-1 and TRBJ1-5; unclear D gene. The V and J ends lost 5 bases and 2 bases respectively, with 22 bases between them. This CDR3 comprises 17 residues. The germline gives CDR1 DFQATT, CDR2 SNEGSKA (reference sequence). CDR3: CSAPPESARLGNQPQHF. DNA for the CDR3: TGCAGTGCTCCCCCGGAATCGGCGCGCCTTGGCAATCAGCCCCAGCATTTT.

This clonotype was observed a handful of times. The rearrangement joins TRBV7-2 to TRBJ1-1; D is unclear. The germline CDR1 and CDR2 sequences are SGHTA and FQGNSA. V lost 3 bases and J 0 bases, leaving 14 bases between the germline ends. This CDR3 is 16 amino acids long. CDR3 loop: CASSFVSGYMNTEAFF. CDR3 bases: TGTGCCAGCAGCTTCGTTAGCGGATACATGAACACTGAAGCTTTCTTT.

This clonotype came up many times. The chain employs TRBV10-3 and TRBJ1-4, with D uncertain. This CDR3 is 14 amino acids long. CDR1 is ENHRY, CDR2 SYGVKD, per germline. V dropped 3 bases and J dropped 7 bases, with 12 bases sitting between them. The CDR3 loop is CAISEESGTEKLFF. The CDR3 DNA follows: TGTGCCATCAGTGAAGAGTCAGGAACTGAAAAACTGTTTTTT.

This clonotype was counted a few times. One end of the junction fails to match germline, which may point to a read error. The V call is TRBV20-1, the J call TRBJ2-3; D is unresolved. Germline CDR1 reads DFQATT; CDR2 reads SNEGSKA (reference sequence). This CDR3 comprises 11 residues. The CDR3 region is CSASTGLLHTF. CDR3 coding DNA: TGCAGTGCTAGCACTGGCCTACTCCACACTTTT.

This clonotype was seen ten or more times. The CDR3 region has the DNA TGTGCCAGCAGCGTAGATCGGGAGCGATACAATGAGCAGTTCTTC. This encodes CASSVDRERYNEQFF. The chain has TRBV9 and TRBJ2-1, with D possibly being TRBD2 (6 bases). The CDR3 is 15 residues long. Between the trimmed V and J ends, which lost 0 bases and 4 bases, there was a span of 11 bases. Per germline, CDR1 SGDLS and CDR2 YYNGEE.